These T cell receptor beta chains were read from a single sample in a study of cytomegalovirus exposure and HLA in healthy donors. Some clones are missing from TCRdb's copy, which holds only in-frame ones; the method was immunoSEQ multiplex PCR. This table has about 98,000 clones, 65% to 80% appearing once. Sequenced sample: PBMCs. The source of these receptors is a man between 60 and 75 years old in good health and CMV-seropositive. The CDR3 runs from the conserved cysteine through the conserved F or W. A D gene is named only where the DNA matches it firmly. Only some rows state a clone size, as once, few, many or a class for expanded clones.

clone size | J gene | CDR3 length | D gene | V gene | CDR3 DNA | CDR3 protein
NA | TRBJ2-7 | 14 | TRBD1 | TRBV11-3 | TGTGCCAGCAGCCCAGGACAGGGTTCCTACGAGCAGTACTTC | CASSPGQGSYEQYF
few | TRBJ1-4 | 15 | NA | TRBV30 | TGTGCCTGGAGCAGGGATATACTACGAAATGAAAAACTGTTTTTT | CAWSRDILRNEKLFF
NA | TRBJ2-1 | 14 | NA | TRBV19 | TGTGCCAGTAGTATCGGGGGCTCCTACAATGAGCAGTTCTTC | CASSIGGSYNEQFF
NA | TRBJ2-7 | 14 | NA | TRBV29-1 | TGCAGCGTTGAAAGGAGACAGGTGGGCTACGAGCAGTACTTC | CSVERRQVGYEQYF
once | TRBJ2-1 | 13 | NA | TRBV5-4 | TGTGCCAGCAGCTTGATAGCCTACAATGAGCAGTTCTTC | CASSLIAYNEQFF
NA | TRBJ2-3 | 15 | NA | TRBV5-1 | TGCGCCTCCTCCCCCGAGCCGGGACTCCAATTAAAGCAGTATTTT | CASSPEPGLQLKQYF
NA | TRBJ1-1 | 14 | NA | TRBV6-1 | TGTGCCAGCAGCCCCTCGAGGGTTCGGACTGAAGCTTTCTTT | CASSPSRVRTEAFF
NA | TRBJ2-3 | 21 | TRBD2 | TRBV9 | TGTGCCAGCAGCGTATCGGGGACTAGCGGGAGAGCTACTTATAGCACAGATACGCAGTATTTT | CASSVSGTSGRATYSTDTQYF
NA | TRBJ1-5 | 15 | NA | TRBV15 | TGTGCCACCAGCAGAGATTATCTTAGCAATCAGCCCCAGCATTTT | CATSRDYLSNQPQHF
NA | TRBJ2-7 | 13 | NA | TRBV30 | TGTGCCTGGAGTGTACTTACAGCCTACGAGCAGTACTTC | CAWSVLTAYEQYF
NA | TRBJ1-5 | 13 | NA | TRBV7-9 | TGTGCCAGCAGCCCAGATAGCAATCAGCCCCAGCATTTT | CASSPDSNQPQHF
NA | TRBJ1-2 | 14 | TRBD1 | TRBV28 | TGTGCCAGCAGTTTATGGGGACAGGGATATGGCTACACCTTC | CASSLWGQGYGYTF
NA | TRBJ2-5 | 14 | TRBD2 | TRBV12-5 | TGTGCTAGTGGTTTGTCGAGCGGGGGGGAGACCCAGTACTTC | CASGLSSGGETQYF
NA | TRBJ2-7 | 13 | TRBD1 | TRBV18 | TGTGCCAGCTCAGACAGGGTACCCTACGAGCAGTACTTC | CASSDRVPYEQYF
few | TRBJ2-7 | 16 | NA | TRBV10-1 | TGCGCCAGCAGCCGTCCGGGGGAGGTACACTCCTACGAGCAGTACTTC | CASSRPGEVHSYEQYF
few | TRBJ1-4 | 15 | NA | TRBV5-1 | TGCGCCAGCAGCTTGGGGCAGGCCTACAATGAAAAACTGTTTTTT | CASSLGQAYNEKLFF
NA | TRBJ1-1 | 13 | NA | TRBV7-2 | TGTGCCAGCAGCCAACAGGTCTACACTGAAGCTTTCTTT | CASSQQVYTEAFF
NA | TRBJ2-2 | 15 | NA | TRBV7-2 | TGTGCCAGCAGCTTAGAACTAGCAAAGTCAGGGGAGCTGTTTTTT | CASSLELAKSGELFF
NA | TRBJ2-7 | 15 | TRBD2 | TRBV4-2 | TGTGCCAGCAGCCAAGCCCCGGGGGGGCTCTACGAGCAGTACTTC | CASSQAPGGLYEQYF
NA | TRBJ1-1 | 15 | TRBD1 | TRBV7-2 | TGTGCCAGCAGCTTTACAGGGGGGGGGAACACTAAAGCTTTCTTT | CASSFTGGGNTKAFF
NA | TRBJ2-1 | 16 | TRBD1 | TRBV11-3 | TGTGCCAGCAGCTTAGCAACAGGGGGATCGGACAATGAGCAGTTCTTC | CASSLATGGSDNEQFF
NA | TRBJ2-2 | 17 | TRBD2 | TRBV15 | TGTGCCACCAGCAGACCTCTTCTAGCGGGGGGTGCCGGGGAGCTGTTTTTT | CATSRPLLAGGAGELFF